This TCR beta chain was profiled in a study of T-cell memory formation after mild COVID-19. Across the whole study: For the most part, TCR clusters were specific to one donor. Overall study results and limits: CD4+ contracting clones were found mainly in CM and EM, and CD8+ ones in EMRA.

Germline CDR1 is SGHTA and CDR2 is FQGNSA. The CDR3 has 15 amino acids. Unmatched junction bases numbered 3, after V lost 1 base and J lost 0 bases. Employing constant-segment primers, 5'RACE generated TCR alpha and TCR beta cDNA libraries bearing sample barcodes and UMIs. TCRdb reprocessed the 5' RACE reads with MiXCR, giving one entry per CDR3 protein. The sample lists 120,000 to 150,000 distinct CDR3 sequences; over 15% were seen once. This clonotype was found many times. Its specificity is not known. This TCR came from an adult woman who had mild COVID-19 (a few samples of this study predate the infection). Cell type and time point are not known. The chain combines TRBV7-2 with TRBJ2-7, with TRBD2 matching over 7 bases. Input material: PBMCs or a T cell subset sorted from them (not recorded which). The CDR3 sequence is CASSLEGGSSYEQYF. DNA of the CDR3: TGTGCCAGCAGCTTAGAGGGCGGGAGCTCCTACGAGCAGTACTTC.